This T cell receptor (beta chain) was sequenced in a study of T cell repertoires in cytomegalovirus infection. About the research overall: Public TCR beta signatures were indicative of both CMV infection and a matching HLA type.

Study-wide findings and caveats: Identification of carriers of CMV plus the relevant HLA was achieved through cumulative public TCR beta family frequency.

TCRdb reanalysed the reads using MiXCR and keeps one entry per CDR3 protein. Of fewer than 350,000 distinct CDR3 sequences in the sample, around a tenth are singletons; the top ten hold about 3.9%. This clonotype has only a few counts. Antigen: not known. Germline loops: CDR1 SGHNT, CDR2 YENEEA. The germline V and J ends were trimmed by 0 bases and 6 bases, with 18 bases remaining between them. CDR3 size: 17 residues. This TCR derives from a human donor in good health (CMV status not recorded). Some clones in this sample may be carry-over from other donors' samples. The chain has TRBV11-3 and TRBJ2-1; perhaps TRBD1 as D (6 bases). The sequenced sample consisted of PBMCs. CDR3 residues: CASSLDFQDSSGNEQFF. The CDR3, as DNA: TGTGCCAGCAGCTTAGACTTTCAGGACAGTTCGGGCAATGAGCAGTTCTTC.